These 4 T cell receptor beta chains originate from one sample sequenced in a study of blood T cells in healthy people across ages. A second PCR, run for 7 to 11 cycles, used a sample-barcoded 5' primer plus a J-beta primer mix. TCRdb used MiXCR to reprocess the 5' RACE reads, holding one entry per CDR3 protein. The sample contains fewer than 1.5 million distinct CDR3 sequences, about 43% of which appear only once. The sequenced sample was blood. These TCRs come from a woman aged 18-30 years in good health.

The chain is built from TRBV9 and TRBJ2-1; D remains unclear. Gene TRBJ2-7 matches the end of the DNA better, so the J call may be wrong. The CDR3 loop spans 16 amino acids. The germline CDR1 and CDR2 sequences are SGDLS and YYNGEE. CDR3 region: CASSSPGRRSSNEQYF. In DNA, the CDR3 is TGTGCCAGCAGCTCCCCAGGCCGAAGGTCCTCCAATGAGCAGTACTTC.

The chain has TRBV20-1 and TRBJ2-5; D is unresolved. The J call may be mistaken, given a closer DNA end match to TRBJ2-7. The CDR3 consists of 13 residues. The germline gives CDR1 DFQATT, CDR2 SNEGSKA (reference sequence). The CDR3 nucleotides are TGCAGTGCTAGAGATGGAAGAGACGCCGAGCAGTACTTC. It codes for CSARDGRDAEQYF.

The rearrangement links TRBV6-2 or TRBV6-3 to TRBJ1-2; D call uncertain. The CDR3 runs to 15 residues. Germline CDR1 MNHEY, CDR2 SVGEGT. V lost 0 bases to trimming and J lost 3 bases, with 11 bases between them. CDR3 residues: CASSYSGRLHYGYTF. The DNA for the CDR3 is TGTGCCAGCAGTTACTCGGGCCGCTTACACTATGGCTACACCTTC.

This clonotype turned up a few times. The germline gene is not matched at one end of the junction; a read error may be the cause. The chain couples TRBV3-1 to TRBJ2-7; D may be TRBD2 (6 bases). The CDR3 extends over 15 amino acids. CDR1 and CDR2 (germline): LGHDT, YNNKEL (reference sequence). The CDR3 here is CASSQAWTGAYEQYF. CDR3 bases: TGTGCTAGCAGCCAAGCCTGGACGGGGGCCTACGAGCAGTACTTC.